The clone carrying this TCR beta chain has just a few counts. Its antigen remains unidentified. The record originates from a study of cytomegalovirus exposure and HLA in healthy donors. Findings and limits, study-wide: One cluster of highly shared sequence variants probably arose as a sequencing artifact.

The ends were cut back, 0 bases at V and 6 bases at J, with 20 bases in the middle. Looked up from germline, CDR1 is SGHRS and CDR2 is YFSETQ. The CDR3 has 17 amino acids. With 60 Vbeta and 13 Jbeta primers, the PCR was carried out. TCRdb keeps only in-frame clones here, not all; method: immunoSEQ multiplex PCR. The sample lists around 150,000 clones, over 60% occurring once. The receptor was isolated from a woman in her 50s in good health and CMV-seronegative. The sample consisted of PBMCs. The V and J genes are TRBV5-1 and TRBJ2-3; maybe TRBD1 (5 bases). The CDR3, as DNA: TGCGCCAGCAGCTTGGCCGGTGGGCAGGGTGGTGTGGATACGCAGTATTTT. This sequence encodes CASSLAGGQGGVDTQYF.